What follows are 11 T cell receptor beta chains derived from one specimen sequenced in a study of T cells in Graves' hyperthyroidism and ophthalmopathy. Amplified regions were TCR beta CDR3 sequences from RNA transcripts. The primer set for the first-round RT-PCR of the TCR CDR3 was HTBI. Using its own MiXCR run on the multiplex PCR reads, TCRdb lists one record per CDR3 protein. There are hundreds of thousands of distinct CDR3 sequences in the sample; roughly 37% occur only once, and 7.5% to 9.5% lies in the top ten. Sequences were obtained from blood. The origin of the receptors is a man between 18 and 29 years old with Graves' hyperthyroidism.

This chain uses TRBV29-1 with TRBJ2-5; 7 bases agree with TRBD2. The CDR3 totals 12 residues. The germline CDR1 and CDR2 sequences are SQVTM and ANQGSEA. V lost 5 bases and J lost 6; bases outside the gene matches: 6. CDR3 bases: TGCAGCGTTCGAACGAGCGGGAAGACCCAGTACTTC. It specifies CSVRTSGKTQYF.

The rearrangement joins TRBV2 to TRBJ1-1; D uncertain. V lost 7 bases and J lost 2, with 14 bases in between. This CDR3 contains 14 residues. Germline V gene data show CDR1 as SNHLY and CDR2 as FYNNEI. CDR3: CASTDRTGNTEAFF. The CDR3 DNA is TGTGCCAGCACGGACCGAACGGGCAACACTGAAGCTTTCTTT.

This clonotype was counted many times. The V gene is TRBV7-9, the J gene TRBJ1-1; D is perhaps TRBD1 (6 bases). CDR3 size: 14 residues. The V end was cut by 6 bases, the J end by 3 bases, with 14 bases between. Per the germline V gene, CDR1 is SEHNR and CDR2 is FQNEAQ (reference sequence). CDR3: CASRPGARDTEAFF. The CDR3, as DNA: TGTGCCAGCAGGCCGGGGGCTAGGGACACTGAAGCTTTCTTT.

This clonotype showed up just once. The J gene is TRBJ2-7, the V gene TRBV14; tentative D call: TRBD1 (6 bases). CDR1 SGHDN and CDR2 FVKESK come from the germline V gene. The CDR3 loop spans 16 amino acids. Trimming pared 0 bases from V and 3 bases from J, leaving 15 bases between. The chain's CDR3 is CASSQEGNRVFYEQYF. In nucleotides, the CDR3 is TGTGCCAGCAGCCAAGAAGGTAACAGGGTGTTCTACGAGCAGTACTTC.

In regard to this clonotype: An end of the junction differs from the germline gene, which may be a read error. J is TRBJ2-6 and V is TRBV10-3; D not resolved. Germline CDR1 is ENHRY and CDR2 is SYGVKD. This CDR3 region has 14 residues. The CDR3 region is CATSDHSGANVLTF. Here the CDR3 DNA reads TGTGCCACCAGTGACCACTCTGGGGCCAACGTCCTGACTTTC.

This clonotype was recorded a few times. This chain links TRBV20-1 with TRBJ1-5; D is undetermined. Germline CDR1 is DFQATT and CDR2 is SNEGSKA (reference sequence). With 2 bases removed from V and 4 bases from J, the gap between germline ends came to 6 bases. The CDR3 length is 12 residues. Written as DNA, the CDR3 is TGCAGTGCTAGATTGGAGAATCAGCCCCAGCATTTT. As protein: CSARLENQPQHF.

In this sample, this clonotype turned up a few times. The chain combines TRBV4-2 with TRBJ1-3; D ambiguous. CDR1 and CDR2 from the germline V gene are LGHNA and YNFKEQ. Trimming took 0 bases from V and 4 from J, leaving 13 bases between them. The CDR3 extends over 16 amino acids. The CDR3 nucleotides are TGTGCCAGCAGCCAAGACTCCCCCGGGCTGGGAAACACCATATATTTT. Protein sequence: CASSQDSPGLGNTIYF.

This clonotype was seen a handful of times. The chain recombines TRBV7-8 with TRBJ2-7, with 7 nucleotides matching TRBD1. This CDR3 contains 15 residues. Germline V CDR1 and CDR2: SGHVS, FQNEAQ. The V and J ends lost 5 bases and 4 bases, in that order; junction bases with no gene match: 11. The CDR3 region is CASSPPTGKGYEQYF. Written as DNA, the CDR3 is TGTGCCAGCAGCCCACCGACAGGGAAGGGTTACGAGCAGTACTTC.

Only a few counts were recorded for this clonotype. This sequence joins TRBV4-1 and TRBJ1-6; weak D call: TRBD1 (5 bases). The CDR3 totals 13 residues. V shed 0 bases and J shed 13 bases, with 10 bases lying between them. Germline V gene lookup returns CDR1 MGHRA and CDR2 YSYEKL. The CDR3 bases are TGCGCCAGCAGCCAAGATCAGGGTAGGCCCCTCCACTTT. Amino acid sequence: CASSQDQGRPLHF.

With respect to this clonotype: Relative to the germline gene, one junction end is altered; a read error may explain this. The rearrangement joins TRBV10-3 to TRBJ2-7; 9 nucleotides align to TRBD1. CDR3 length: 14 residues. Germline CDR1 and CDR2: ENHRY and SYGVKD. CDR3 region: CASSFSDRGDEQYF. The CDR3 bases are TGTGCCAGCAGTTTCTCGGACAGGGGAGACGAGCAGTACTTC.

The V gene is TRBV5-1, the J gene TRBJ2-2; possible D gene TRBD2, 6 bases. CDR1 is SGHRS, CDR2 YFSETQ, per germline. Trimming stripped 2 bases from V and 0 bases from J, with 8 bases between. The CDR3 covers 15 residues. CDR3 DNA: TGCGCCAGCAGCTTTACGGGAGCGAACACCGGGGAGCTGTTTTTT. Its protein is CASSFTGANTGELFF.